This entry is about one TCR beta chain. The sample is drawn from a study of ipilimumab plus nivolumab after autologous stem cell transplantation. The protocol was immunoSEQ multiplex PCR, while the TCRdb copy is restricted to in-frame clones and leaves out a portion. The data contain about 12,000 clones, 70% to 80% of them singletons. Per the germline V gene, CDR1 is SGHKS and CDR2 is YYEKEE (reference sequence). The CDR3 runs to 14 residues. V was pared by 0 bases and J by 4 bases, with 10 bases between. Patients got 3 mg/kg IV nivolumab weeks 1, 4, 7, 10, then biweekly through week 26. Specimen: PBMCs, collected in a trial of ipilimumab plus nivolumab as post-transplant consolidation. The TCR originated in a male donor with multiple myeloma. V usage is TRBV5-5 and J usage is TRBJ1-1, with D tentatively TRBD1 (6 bases). The CDR3 nucleotides are TGTGCCAGCAGCTTGGATGCGGGGGCCACTGAAGCTTTCTTT. Translation: CASSLDAGATEAFF.